This T cell receptor (beta chain) stems from a study of blood T cell repertoires in COVID-19. Study-wide background: The analysed material was cDNA or gDNA that came from T cells, B-cell-depleted T cells, or PBMCs.

The CDR3 runs to 13 residues. CDR1 and CDR2 (germline): GTSNPN, SVGIG (reference sequence). V lost 6 bases and J 4 bases, leaving 15 bases between the germline ends. The study assigned cohorts using participant-reported clinical history. The method was immunoSEQ multiplex PCR; TCRdb's version includes in-frame clones alone and lacks a portion of them. The profile covers about 250,000 clones, with around 85% appearing a single time and around 10% taken by the ten largest. This chain connects TRBV30 to TRBJ1-2, with no clear D. The receptor comes from a woman aged 45-65 years with acute COVID-19. Input material: PBMCs or T cells enriched from blood (not recorded which). CDR3 sequence (DNA): TGTGCCTGCCGAGAGACTACTTTCTATGGCTACACCTTC. This codes for CACRETTFYGYTF.